Each of the 27 T cell receptor beta chains below was sequenced from the same sample in a study of blood T cell repertoires in COVID-19. Repertoires were generated with immunoSEQ multiplex PCR, while TCRdb's copy carries only in-frame clones and drops some. The table records 100,000 to 150,000 clones, 80% to 85% of them present only once. Sequencing was performed on peripheral blood. Receptors were obtained from a woman between 45 and 60 years old with acute or convalescent COVID-19.

This sequence joins TRBV10-1 and TRBJ1-4, with 9 nucleotides matching TRBD1. This CDR3 comprises 18 residues. Germline loops: CDR1 WNHNN, CDR2 SYGVQD (reference sequence). V was clipped by 6 bases and J by 2 bases; unmatched bases: 13. DNA of the CDR3: TGCGCCAGCAGCCTTGGGACAGGGTGGGTCGCCACTAATGAAAAACTGTTTTTT. Amino acids: CASSLGTGWVATNEKLFF.

Only a few counts were recorded for this clone. The chain is built from TRBV9 and TRBJ2-2; D possibly corresponds to TRBD2 (5 bases). Germline CDR1 and CDR2: SGDLS and YYNGEE. Trimming took off 4 bases at V and 1 base at J, with 14 bases between the two ends. CDR3 size: 16 residues. The CDR3 DNA follows: TGTGCCAGCAGCCCCCGCCGGGGTTTGAACACCGGGGAGCTGTTTTTT. This encodes CASSPRRGLNTGELFF.

To note about this clone: The germline gene is not matched at one end of the junction; a read error may be the cause. This chain connects TRBV7-7 to TRBJ2-5; D perhaps matches TRBD2 (5 bases). Looked up from germline, CDR1 is SSHAT and CDR2 is FNYEAQ (reference sequence). The CDR3 is 13 residues long. CDR3 sequence: CASSLGLQETQYF. CDR3 DNA: TGTGCTAGCAGCCTCGGACTTCAAGAGACCCAGTACTTC.

The chain carries TRBV25-1 and TRBJ2-7; possible D gene TRBD1, 6 bases. V was shortened by 7 bases and J by 7 bases, with 14 bases between the two germline ends. Germline V gene lookup returns CDR1 MGHDK and CDR2 SYGVNS. This CDR3 comprises 12 residues. The DNA for the CDR3 is TGTGCCAGCACCGATGGGGGCGGAGAGCAGTACTTC. This encodes CASTDGGGEQYF.

This clone was observed a single time. CDR3 coding DNA: TGTGCCAGCAGCGTAGGTGTGGGGCGCGAGCAGTACTTC. This gives the protein CASSVGVGREQYF. The chain couples TRBV9 to TRBJ2-7, with D perhaps TRBD1 (5 bases). Germline V CDR1 and CDR2: SGDLS, YYNGEE. CDR3 length: 13 amino acids. Trimming removed 0 bases from V and 6 bases from J, with 10 bases in between. Variable domain in full (rest from reference TRBV9 and TRBJ2-7): DSGVTQTPKHLITATGQRVTLRCSPRSGDLSVYWYQQSLDQGLQFLIQYYNGEERAKGNILERFSAQQFPDLHSELNLSSLELGDSALYFCASSVGVGREQYFGPGTRLTVT.

In this sample, this clone turned up a few times. The chain employs TRBV19 and TRBJ1-1, with 7 bases identical to TRBD1. Per the germline V gene, CDR1 is LNHDA and CDR2 is SQIVND (reference sequence). CDR3 length: 18 amino acids. V was pared by 4 bases and J by 0 bases, with 14 bases of the junction left unmatched. CDR3 in amino acids: CASSTRDRNARMNTEAFF. The CDR3 DNA reads as TGTGCCAGTAGTACCCGGGACAGAAACGCCCGTATGAACACTGAAGCTTTCTTT.

CDR3 sequence: CATSRDGSGGDTQYF. In nucleotides, the CDR3 is TGTGCCACCAGCAGAGATGGTAGCGGGGGAGATACGCAGTATTTT. The chain carries TRBV15 and TRBJ2-3; TRBD2 aligns across 9 bases. The CDR3 length is 15 residues. The germline CDR1 and CDR2 sequences are LNHNV and YYDKDF (reference sequence). With 0 bases clipped from V and 5 bases from J, the junction kept 3 bases outside the gene matches.

CDR3 loop: CASSVSSGNNEQFF. In DNA form, the CDR3 reads TGTGCCAGCAGTGTCTCAAGCGGCAACAATGAGCAGTTCTTC. The chain recombines TRBV2 with TRBJ2-1; weak D call: TRBD2 (5 bases). The CDR3 is 14 amino acids. Germline lookup yields CDR1 SNHLY and CDR2 FYNNEI. The V gene lost 4 bases and the J gene lost 5 bases, with 12 bases spanning the gap.

The V and J genes are TRBV30 and TRBJ2-7, with D perhaps matching TRBD2 (5 bases). CDR1 and CDR2 from the germline V gene are GTSNPN and SVGIG (reference sequence). CDR3 length: 13 amino acids. Between the trimmed V and J ends, which lost 2 bases and 4 bases, there was a span of 12 bases. DNA of the CDR3: TGTGCCTGGAGTAACACCTGGAGGTACGAGCAGTACTTC. This encodes CAWSNTWRYEQYF.

The rearrangement uses TRBV5-1 and TRBJ2-1; TRBD2 might be the D (6 bases). Trimming stripped 4 bases from V and 4 bases from J, with 18 bases between. CDR3 length equals 16 residues. CDR1 is SGHRS and CDR2 is YFSETQ in the germline V gene. The CDR3 sequence: CASSTKGGIQYNEQFF. The CDR3 coding sequence is TGCGCCAGCAGCACAAAAGGAGGGATCCAGTACAATGAGCAGTTCTTC.

The rearrangement joins TRBV27 to TRBJ1-5; 9 nucleotides agree with TRBD1. V dropped 1 base and J dropped 6; count of bases not matched to a gene: 7. The CDR3 length is 16 residues. The germline CDR1 and CDR2 sequences are MNHEY and SMNVEV (reference sequence). CDR3 loop: CASSLYGQGRGQPQHF. The CDR3, as DNA: TGTGCCAGCAGTTTATATGGACAGGGGAGAGGTCAGCCCCAGCATTTT.

The V call is TRBV5-1, the J call TRBJ1-5; no clear D. Germline CDR1 reads SGHRS; CDR2 reads YFSETQ. The CDR3 runs to 12 residues. Trimming cost V 2 bases and J 6 bases, with 6 bases left between them. The CDR3 region has the DNA TGCGCCAGCAGCTTAGAGGGTCAGCCCCAGCATTTT. Protein: CASSLEGQPQHF.

This clone was picked up a small number of times. The genes are TRBV4-2 and TRBJ2-4, with 11 bases matching TRBD2. The CDR3 length is 15 residues. Germline lookup yields CDR1 LGHNA and CDR2 YNFKEQ. J lost 5 bases, V lost 1 base, and 1 base had no gene match. The CDR3, as DNA: TGTGCCAGCAGCCAAGTAGCGGGGGGGGAAAACATTCAGTACTTC. This sequence encodes CASSQVAGGENIQYF.

The V gene is TRBV20-1, the J gene TRBJ2-1; 8 bases are shared with TRBD2. Germline CDR1 DFQATT, CDR2 SNEGSKA (reference sequence). This CDR3 is built from 11 residues. CDR3: CRTGTRGEQFF. The CDR3 DNA is TGCAGGACGGGGACTAGAGGTGAGCAGTTCTTC.

The chain joins TRBV7-3 to TRBJ2-4; 10 bases are a match to TRBD2. The V segment lost 5 bases and the J segment 7 bases; nucleotides outside the gene matches: 8. Germline CDR1 is SGHTA and CDR2 is FQGTGA. The CDR3 covers 15 residues. In DNA, the CDR3 is TGTGCCAGCAGCCCCCACGCAGCGGGGGGGAACATTCAGTACTTC. This sequence encodes CASSPHAAGGNIQYF.

The V call is TRBV7-2, the J call TRBJ2-7; TRBD2 agrees at 11 bases. The CDR3 sequence is 15 residues long. The J segment lost 8 bases and the V segment lost 3 bases, leaving 9 bases of the junction unmatched. CDR1 is SGHTA, CDR2 FQGNSA, per germline. The DNA for the CDR3 is TGTGCCAGCAGCTTGCCTACTAGCGGGAGTCTTCAGCAGTACTTC. Amino acids: CASSLPTSGSLQQYF.

The chain links TRBV5-1 to TRBJ2-3; maybe TRBD2 (5 bases). Germline V gene sequence: CDR1 SGHRS, CDR2 YFSETQ. Between the trimmed V and J ends, which lost 1 base and 7 bases, there was a span of 10 bases. This CDR3 contains 13 residues. CDR3 coding DNA: TGCGCCAGCAGCTTGCGGGGATCGAATACGCAGTATTTT. Encoded protein: CASSLRGSNTQYF. Based on the CDR3 plus reference TRBV5-1 and TRBJ2-3, the full variable domain is KAGVTQTPRYLIKTRGQQVTLSCSPISGHRSVSWYQQTPGQGLQFLFEYFSETQRNKGNFPGRFSGRQFSNSRSEMNVSTLELGDSALYLCASSLRGSNTQYFGPGTRLTVL.

The chain links TRBV3-1 (or the pseudogene TRBV3-2) to TRBJ1-6; D call uncertain. Trimming removed 2 bases from V and 6 bases from J, with 17 bases in between. Germline V gene lookup returns CDR1 LGHDT and CDR2 YNNKEL (reference sequence). CDR3 size: 17 residues. The CDR3: CASSQFGYQAFNSPLHF. In DNA, the CDR3 is TGTGCCAGCAGCCAATTCGGTTATCAAGCTTTTAATTCACCCCTCCACTTT.

This clone has just one count. V gene TRBV5-1 combines with J gene TRBJ1-3, with 10 bases identical to TRBD1. Per germline, CDR1 SGHRS and CDR2 YFSETQ. V lost 2 bases to trimming and J lost 2 bases; unmatched junction nucleotides: 7. CDR3 length: 17 amino acids. Written as DNA, the CDR3 is TGCGCCAGCAGCTTAGAAAGACAGGGGGCGACTGGAAACACCATATATTTT. Translating it yields CASSLERQGATGNTIYF.

The chain joins TRBV28 to TRBJ1-4; D unclear. CDR1 is MDHEN, CDR2 SYDVKM, per germline. There are 13 residues in the CDR3. V was trimmed by 5 bases and J by 9 bases, leaving 13 bases between them. The DNA of the CDR3 is TGTGCCAGCAGTGTACGAGAGCCCAAAAAACTGTTTTTT. Residues: CASSVREPKKLFF.

The chain joins TRBV6-5 to TRBJ1-1, with TRBD1 as a possible D gene (5 bases). Germline loops: CDR1 MNHEY, CDR2 SVGAGI. Trimming left V 6 bases short and J 4 bases short, with 15 bases between. This CDR3 spans 14 amino acids. CDR3 sequence (DNA): TGTGCCAGCAGGGGATGGGGGGGGGTCACTGAAGCTTTCTTT. Translating gives CASRGWGGVTEAFF.

This clone was recorded once. The V and J genes are TRBV6-5 and TRBJ2-2; 10 nucleotides line up with TRBD1. Germline V gene lookup returns CDR1 MNHEY and CDR2 SVGAGI. The ends lost 6 bases at V and 5 bases at J; junction bases unmatched: 6. The CDR3 covers 15 residues. CDR3 nucleotide sequence: TGTGCCAGCAGCCGGGACAGGGGCTCGACCGGGGAGCTGTTTTTT. Amino acid sequence: CASSRDRGSTGELFF.

This chain links TRBV18 with TRBJ1-5; 10 bases agree with TRBD1. Per germline, CDR1 KGHSH and CDR2 LQKENI. The J segment lost 8 bases and the V segment lost 6 bases, leaving 7 bases of the junction unmatched. This CDR3 contains 14 residues. The CDR3 is CASSRDRGREPQHF. The CDR3 nucleotides read TGTGCCAGCTCCCGTGACAGGGGGCGCGAGCCCCAGCATTTT.

The chain joins TRBV6-1 to TRBJ2-3; 9 nucleotides match TRBD2. The CDR3 extends over 17 amino acids. CDR1 MNHNS and CDR2 SASEGT come from the germline V gene. With V trimmed by 3 bases and J by 3 bases, 10 bases remained unmatched. CDR3 sequence: CASSEVGLALITDTQYF. The DNA of the CDR3 is TGTGCCAGCAGTGAGGTAGGACTAGCGTTAATAACAGATACGCAGTATTTT.

This clone showed up just a few times. The chain joins TRBV10-3 to TRBJ1-4, with 10 nucleotides matching TRBD1. CDR3 length: 14 residues. V dropped 10 bases and J dropped 8; count of bases not matched to a gene: 10. Germline V gene lookup returns CDR1 ENHRY and CDR2 SYGVKD. The CDR3: CATRKTGGVEKLFF. The CDR3 bases are TGTGCCACCAGGAAGACAGGGGGCGTCGAAAAACTGTTTTTT.

The V call is TRBV6-5, the J call TRBJ1-2, with TRBD1 as a possible D gene (6 bases). The CDR3 runs 13 residues. Germline-derived CDR1 and CDR2 are MNHEY and SVGAGI. Deletions cut 10 bases from V and 0 bases from J, with 12 bases between. This CDR3 reads CAINRVANYGYTF. CDR3 DNA: TGTGCCATCAACAGGGTTGCTAACTATGGCTACACCTTC.

V is TRBV7-9 and J is TRBJ2-4; D is ambiguous. Per the germline V gene, CDR1 is SEHNR and CDR2 is FQNEAQ (reference sequence). With 5 bases removed from V and 1 base from J, the gap between germline ends came to 12 bases. This CDR3 comprises 15 residues. CDR3 bases: TGTGCCAGCAGCACCCATGTAGATGCCAAAAACATTCAGTACTTC. Translated: CASSTHVDAKNIQYF. Complete variable domain (other parts from reference TRBV7-9 and TRBJ2-4): DTGVSQNPRHKITKRGQNVTFRCDPISEHNRLYWYRQTLGQGPEFLTYFQNEAQLEKSRLLSDRFSAERPKGSFSTLEIQRTEQGDSAMYLCASSTHVDAKNIQYFGAGTRLSVL.